The entry that follows covers one T cell receptor (beta chain) sequence. V lost 0 bases and J 4 bases, leaving 7 bases between the germline ends. Germline V lookup: CDR1 SNHLY, CDR2 FYNNEI. This CDR3 is built from 13 residues. The data belong to a study of blood T cell repertoires in COVID-19. Study context: Sources were T cells, B-cell-depleted T cells, or PBMCs; the material itself was cDNA or gDNA.

Repertoires were generated with immunoSEQ multiplex PCR, while TCRdb's copy carries only in-frame clones and drops some. Of tens of thousands of clones in the sample, 85% to 90% are singletons; the top ten hold approximately 8.8%. This chain connects TRBV2 to TRBJ2-7; the D gene is possibly TRBD1 (6 bases). The sequencing input was peripheral blood. This sequence was found in a human donor with active COVID-19. The donor label of this sample is uncertain. This CDR3 reads CASSEADSYEQYF. The DNA for the CDR3 is TGTGCCAGCAGTGAAGCGGACAGTTACGAGCAGTACTTC.